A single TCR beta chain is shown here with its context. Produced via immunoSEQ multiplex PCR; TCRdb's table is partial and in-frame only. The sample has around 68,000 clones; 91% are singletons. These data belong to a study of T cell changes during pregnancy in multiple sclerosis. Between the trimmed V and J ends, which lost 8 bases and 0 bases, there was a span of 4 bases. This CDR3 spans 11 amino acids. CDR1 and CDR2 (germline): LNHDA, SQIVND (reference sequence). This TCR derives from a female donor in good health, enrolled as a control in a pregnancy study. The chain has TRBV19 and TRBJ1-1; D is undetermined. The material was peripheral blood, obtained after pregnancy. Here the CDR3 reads CASYMNTEAFF. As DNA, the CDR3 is TGTGCCAGTTACATGAACACTGAAGCTTTCTTT.